Listed here is a single TCR beta chain. This clonotype appeared many times. Which antigen it targets is not known. One base away there is no much larger clone; base qualities are not given. The sample comes from a study of early T cells in non-severe SARS-CoV-2 infection (dated by TCRdb to the early 2020s). At the level of the whole study: Because TCR sequencing relied on bulk RNA taken from unsorted whole blood, pairing of alpha and beta chains was not possible.

This was a case-control study nested in a cohort of healthcare workers in London, UK, who had nasopharyngeal swab PCR tests and blood samples taken every week. Healthcare workers were recruited between 23 and 31 March 2020, during the week of the UK lockdown, and were followed weekly for up to roughly 16 weeks. The investigation overall reported the following: VDJdb matching was skewed toward anti-spike CD8 responses and likely underestimated virus-specific expansions, missing private and CD4 specificities.

The CDR3 covers 16 residues, taking in both the cysteine and the phenylalanine. This entry keeps only the CDR3 DNA: 48 bases, framed from base 1. The trim is 7 bases for V and 3 bases for J, with a gap of 16 bases between the germline ends. CDR1 and CDR2 (LNHNV, YYDKDF) derive from the germline V gene (reference sequence). Libraries were prepared through 5' RACE. Sequencing used a NextSeq 500. Unique molecular identifiers were attached to individual cDNA molecules in the TCR library protocol so that sequencing error and PCR bias could be corrected. Both TCR alpha and beta chains were sequenced, and tight co-correlation was observed between alpha and beta sequence abundances in each sample. The study's processing was this. Decombinator V4 was used to perform V gene, J gene and CDR3 annotation of TCR sequences. TCRs were defined as expanded if a significant change between any two time points was detected under a Poisson model with p below 0.0001. TCR abundances were normalised to the total number of TCRs sequenced per sample and expressed as counts per million. MAIT TCRs were defined by TRAV1-2 paired with TRAJ12, TRAJ20 or TRAJ33, and iNKT TCRs by TRAV10 paired with TRAJ18. A search of VDJdb, accessed on 1 November 2021, was run for TCRs annotated to CMV, EBV and SARS-CoV-2, with TCRs annotated for multiple antigens excluded. TCRdb reworked the public reads: Q25 trimming with fastp, MiXCR clone assembly, productive beta chains retained. Each CDR3 protein appears once, grouped with its most common genes and DNA. TCRdb, not the original authors, processed these V and J calls. The sample table shows 70,000 or so distinct CDR3 sequences, and 9% to 15% are seen once. 3.5% to 4.5% of the sample belongs to the ten largest clones.

Sequencing input: whole blood. This clonotype was sampled from an adult who was a healthcare worker with PCR-confirmed SARS-CoV-2 infection or an uninfected control (not recorded which). This chain joins TRBV15 to TRBJ2-6; the D gene assignment is ambiguous. The CDR3 in this case is CATTKHRLGGANVLTF. The nucleotide sequence is TGTGCCACCACCAAGCATCGTTTAGGTGGGGCCAACGTCCTGACTTTC.